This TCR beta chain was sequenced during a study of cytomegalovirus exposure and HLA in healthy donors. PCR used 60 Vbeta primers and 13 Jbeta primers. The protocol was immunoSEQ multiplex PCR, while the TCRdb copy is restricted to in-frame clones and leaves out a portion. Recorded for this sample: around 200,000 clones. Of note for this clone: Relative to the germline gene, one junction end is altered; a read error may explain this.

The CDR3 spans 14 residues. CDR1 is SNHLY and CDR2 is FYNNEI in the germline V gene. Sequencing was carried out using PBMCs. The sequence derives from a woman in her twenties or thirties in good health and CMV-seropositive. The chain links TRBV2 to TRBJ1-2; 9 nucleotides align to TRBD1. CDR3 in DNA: TGTGCCGGCAGGGGGACAGGGACGGACTATGGCTACACCTTC. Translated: CAGRGTGTDYGYTF.